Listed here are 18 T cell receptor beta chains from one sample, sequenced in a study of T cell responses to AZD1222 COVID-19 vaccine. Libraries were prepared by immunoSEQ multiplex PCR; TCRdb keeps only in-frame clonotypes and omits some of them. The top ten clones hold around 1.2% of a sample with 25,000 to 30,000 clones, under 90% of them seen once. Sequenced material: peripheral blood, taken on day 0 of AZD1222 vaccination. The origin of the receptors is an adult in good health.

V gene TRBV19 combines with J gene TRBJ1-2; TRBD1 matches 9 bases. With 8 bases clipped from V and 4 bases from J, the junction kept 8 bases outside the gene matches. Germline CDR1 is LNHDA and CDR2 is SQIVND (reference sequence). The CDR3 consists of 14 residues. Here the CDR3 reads CASAYGTGIYGYTF. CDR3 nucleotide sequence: TGTGCCAGTGCTTACGGGACAGGGATCTATGGCTACACCTTC.

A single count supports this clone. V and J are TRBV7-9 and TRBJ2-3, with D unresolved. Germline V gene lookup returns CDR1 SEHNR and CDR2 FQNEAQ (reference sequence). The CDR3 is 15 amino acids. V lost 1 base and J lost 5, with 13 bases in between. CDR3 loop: CASSLDGSPGDTQYF. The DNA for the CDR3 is TGTGCCAGCAGCTTAGATGGCAGCCCGGGAGATACGCAGTATTTT. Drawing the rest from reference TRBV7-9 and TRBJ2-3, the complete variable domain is DTGVSQNPRHKITKRGQNVTFRCDPISEHNRLYWYRQTLGQGPEFLTYFQNEAQLEKSRLLSDRFSAERPKGSFSTLEIQRTEQGDSAMYLCASSLDGSPGDTQYFGPGTRLTVL.

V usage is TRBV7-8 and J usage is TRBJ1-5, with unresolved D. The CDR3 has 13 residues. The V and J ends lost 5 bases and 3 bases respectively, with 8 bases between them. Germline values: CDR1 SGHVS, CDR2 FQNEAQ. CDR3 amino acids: CASSHLANQPQHF. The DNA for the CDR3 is TGTGCCAGCAGCCATTTGGCCAATCAGCCCCAGCATTTT.

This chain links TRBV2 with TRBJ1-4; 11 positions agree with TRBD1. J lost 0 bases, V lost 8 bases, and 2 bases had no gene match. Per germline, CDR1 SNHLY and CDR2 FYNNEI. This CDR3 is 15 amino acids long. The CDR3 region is CASGQGAATNEKLFF. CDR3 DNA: TGTGCCAGCGGACAGGGGGCGGCAACTAATGAAAAACTGTTTTTT. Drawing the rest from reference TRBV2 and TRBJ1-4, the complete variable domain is EPEVTQTPSHQVTQMGQEVILRCVPISNHLYFYWYRQILGQKVEFLVSFYNNEISEKSEIFDDQFSVERPDGSNFTLKIRSTKLEDSAMYFCASGQGAATNEKLFFGSGTQLSVL.

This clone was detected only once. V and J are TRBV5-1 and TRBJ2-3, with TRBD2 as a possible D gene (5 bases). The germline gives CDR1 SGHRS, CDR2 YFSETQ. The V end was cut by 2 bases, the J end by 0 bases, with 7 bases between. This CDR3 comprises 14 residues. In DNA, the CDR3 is TGCGCCAGCAGCTTTTTAGCGAGCACAGATACGCAGTATTTT. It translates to CASSFLASTDTQYF.

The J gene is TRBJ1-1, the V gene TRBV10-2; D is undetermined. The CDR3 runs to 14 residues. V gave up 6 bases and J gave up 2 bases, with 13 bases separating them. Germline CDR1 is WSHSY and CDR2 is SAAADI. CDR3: CASSRRSTNTEAFF. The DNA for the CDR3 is TGCGCCAGCAGCAGACGTAGCACCAACACTGAAGCTTTCTTT.

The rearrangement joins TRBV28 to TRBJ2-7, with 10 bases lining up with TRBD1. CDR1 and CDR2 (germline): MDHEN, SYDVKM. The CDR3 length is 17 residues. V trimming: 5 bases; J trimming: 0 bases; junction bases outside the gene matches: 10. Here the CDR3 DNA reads TGTGCCAGCAGTGCCCTACCGGGACAGGGGAGCTCCTACGAGCAGTACTTC. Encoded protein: CASSALPGQGSSYEQYF.

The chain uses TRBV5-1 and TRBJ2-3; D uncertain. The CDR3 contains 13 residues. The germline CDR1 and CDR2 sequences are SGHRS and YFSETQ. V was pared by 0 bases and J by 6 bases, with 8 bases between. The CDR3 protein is CASSLELGDTQYF. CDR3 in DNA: TGCGCCAGCAGCTTGGAATTGGGGGATACGCAGTATTTT.

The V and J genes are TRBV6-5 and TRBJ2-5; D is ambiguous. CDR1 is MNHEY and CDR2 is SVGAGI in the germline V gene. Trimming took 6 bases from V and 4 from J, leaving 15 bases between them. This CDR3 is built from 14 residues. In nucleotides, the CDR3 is TGTGCCAGCAGACGTGGAGAGTCTCGAGAGACCCAGTACTTC. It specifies CASRRGESRETQYF.

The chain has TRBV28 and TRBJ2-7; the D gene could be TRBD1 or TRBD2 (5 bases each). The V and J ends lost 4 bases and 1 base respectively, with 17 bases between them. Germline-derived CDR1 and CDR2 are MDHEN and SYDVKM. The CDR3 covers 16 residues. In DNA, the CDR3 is TGTGCCAGCAGTTCCTATTCCGGGACGGGTTCCTACGAGCAGTACTTC. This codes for CASSSYSGTGSYEQYF.

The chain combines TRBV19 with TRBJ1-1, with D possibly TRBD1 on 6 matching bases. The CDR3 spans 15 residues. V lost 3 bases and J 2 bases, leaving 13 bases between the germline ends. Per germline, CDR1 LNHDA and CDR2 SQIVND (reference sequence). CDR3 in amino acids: CASSMGASRNTEAFF. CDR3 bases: TGTGCCAGTAGTATGGGGGCAAGCCGAAACACTGAAGCTTTCTTT.

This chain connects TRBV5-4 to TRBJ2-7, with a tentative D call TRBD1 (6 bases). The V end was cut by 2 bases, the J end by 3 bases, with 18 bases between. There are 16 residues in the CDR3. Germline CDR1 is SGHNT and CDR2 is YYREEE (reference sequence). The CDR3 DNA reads TGTGCCAGCAGCTTATCCCCGGACAGATCTAACTACGAGCAGTACTTC. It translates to CASSLSPDRSNYEQYF.

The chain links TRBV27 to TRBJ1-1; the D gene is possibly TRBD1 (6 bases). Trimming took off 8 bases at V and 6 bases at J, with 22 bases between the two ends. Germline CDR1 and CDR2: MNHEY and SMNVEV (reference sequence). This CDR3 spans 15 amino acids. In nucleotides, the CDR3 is TGTGCCAGCTCTTCGTTACTGGACAGTCAACCTGAAGCTTTCTTT. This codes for CASSSLLDSQPEAFF.

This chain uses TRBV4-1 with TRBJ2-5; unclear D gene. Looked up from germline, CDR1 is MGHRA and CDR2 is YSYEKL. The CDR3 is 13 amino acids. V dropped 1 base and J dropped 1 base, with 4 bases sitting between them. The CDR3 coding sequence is TGCGCCAGCAGCCAAGGATCCCAAGAGACCCAGTACTTC. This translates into CASSQGSQETQYF.

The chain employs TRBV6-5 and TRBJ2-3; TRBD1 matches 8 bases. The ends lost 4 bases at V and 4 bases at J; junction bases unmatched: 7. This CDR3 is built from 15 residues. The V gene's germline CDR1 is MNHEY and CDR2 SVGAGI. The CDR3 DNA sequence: TGTGCCAGCAGTTTGGGACAGGTAAAGGCAGATACGCAGTATTTT. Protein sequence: CASSLGQVKADTQYF.

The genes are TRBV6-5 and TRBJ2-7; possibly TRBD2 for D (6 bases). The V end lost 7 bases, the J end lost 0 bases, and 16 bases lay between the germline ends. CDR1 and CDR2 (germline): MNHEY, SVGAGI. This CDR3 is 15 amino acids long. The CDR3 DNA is TGTGCCAGCACCGTGGGACTTTCTATCTCCTACGAGCAGTACTTC. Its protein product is CASTVGLSISYEQYF.

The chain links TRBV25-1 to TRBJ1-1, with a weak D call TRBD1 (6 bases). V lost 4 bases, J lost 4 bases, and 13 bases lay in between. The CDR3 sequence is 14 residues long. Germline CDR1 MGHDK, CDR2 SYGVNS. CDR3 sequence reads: CASSGSRGSTEAFF. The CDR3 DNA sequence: TGTGCCAGCAGTGGCTCTAGGGGGAGCACTGAAGCTTTCTTT.

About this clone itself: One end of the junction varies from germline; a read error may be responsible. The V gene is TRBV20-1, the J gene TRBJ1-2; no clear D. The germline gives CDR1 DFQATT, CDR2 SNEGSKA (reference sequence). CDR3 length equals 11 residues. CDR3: CSATHPFNWAF. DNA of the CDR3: TGCAGTGCTACGCACCCCTTTAATTGGGCCTTC.